This T cell receptor beta chain is drawn from a study of PD-L1 blockade in urothelial cancer. Turning to the study itself: The researchers analyzed blood 3 weeks (second dose) and 6 weeks after treatment start.

In its sample, this clone was seen a few times. The data were produced by immunoSEQ multiplex PCR, yet TCRdb's version contains in-frame clones alone and is incomplete. The sample has about 120,000 clones, approximately 90% seen once. The time point denotes: peripheral blood 6 weeks after treatment start. Patients' urothelial carcinoma was locally advanced or metastatic. Germline V gives CDR1 SGDLS, CDR2 YYNGEE. With 3 bases clipped from V and 7 bases from J, the junction kept 6 bases outside the gene matches. This CDR3 has 13 residues. V usage is TRBV9 and J usage is TRBJ2-5; TRBD2 agrees at 7 bases. This TCR came from a man aged 60 to 75 with urothelial cancer. The source was PBMCs, collected around atezolizumab (anti-PD-L1) treatment. Written as DNA, the CDR3 is TGTGCCAGCAGCGGTGGGACTACCGGGACCCAGTACTTC. Translated: CASSGGTTGTQYF.